One sample yielded the 8 T cell receptor beta chains listed below, sequenced in a study of T cells in Graves' hyperthyroidism and ophthalmopathy. Using RNA transcripts as the source, TCR beta CDR3 regions were amplified. HTBI primers drove first-round RT-PCR of the TCR CDR3. TCRdb recomputed calls from the multiplex PCR reads with MiXCR, one row per CDR3 protein. There are 500,000 or so distinct CDR3 sequences in the sample; roughly a sixth occur only once, and approximately 15% lies in the top ten. The material sequenced was blood. The receptors here all came from a woman in her late teens or twenties with Graves' ophthalmopathy.

This clonotype was counted only a few times. V usage is TRBV3-1 and J usage is TRBJ1-3; D unclear. V was shortened by 6 bases and J by 5 bases, with 8 bases between the two germline ends. The CDR3 totals 12 residues. Germline lookup yields CDR1 LGHDT and CDR2 YNNKEL (reference sequence). The CDR3 DNA is TGTGCCAGCAGGTCAGGAAGAAACACCATATATTTT. Protein product: CASRSGRNTIYF.

The V and J genes are TRBV29-1 and TRBJ2-5, with TRBD1 matching over 9 bases. Germline V gives CDR1 SQVTM, CDR2 ANQGSEA. Trimming took 6 bases from V and 4 from J; bases not matched to a gene: 12. This CDR3 has 15 amino acids. The CDR3 DNA is TGCAGCGTGGGGCCGGGACAGGGTACCCCAGAGACCCAGTACTTC. Its protein product is CSVGPGQGTPETQYF.

This clonotype was detected only a few times. A read error may produce the germline difference seen at one junction end. The rearrangement joins TRBV4-1 to TRBJ2-3; TRBD2 matches 11 bases. The CDR3 covers 17 residues. Germline lookup yields CDR1 MGHRA and CDR2 YSYEKL. The CDR3 reads CASSQGFGTSGTGTQYF. Written as DNA, the CDR3 is TGCGCCAGCAGCCAAGGGTTTGGGACTAGCGGCACAGGTACGCAGTATTTT.

The table lists this clonotype with a count of one. An end of the junction differs from the germline gene, which may be a read error. The rearrangement links TRBV5-1 to TRBJ1-3; D perhaps matches TRBD1 (5 bases). Germline values: CDR1 SGHRS, CDR2 YFSETQ. The CDR3 sequence is 15 residues long. In nucleotides, the CDR3 is TGCGCCAGCAGCGCCGGGACGGACTCTGGAAACACCATGTATTTT. Translation gives CASSAGTDSGNTMYF.

Many counts were recorded for this clonotype. The genes are TRBV7-2 and TRBJ1-4; tentative D call: TRBD1 (5 bases). Germline CDR1 reads SGHTA; CDR2 reads FQGNSA. The ends were cut back, 5 bases at V and 8 bases at J, with 12 bases in the middle. This CDR3 region has 13 residues. As DNA, the CDR3 is TGTGCCAGCAGCCTCGGGGGGGAAGAAAAACTGTTTTTT. This sequence encodes CASSLGGEEKLFF. Supplemented by reference TRBV7-2 and TRBJ1-4, the full variable domain reads GAGVSQSPSNKVTEKGKDVELRCDPISGHTALYWYRQSLGQGLEFLIYFQGNSAPDKSGLPSDRFSAERTGGSVSTLTIQRTQQEDSAVYLCASSLGGEEKLFFGSGTQLSVL.

Of note for this clonotype: A much more abundant neighbour one base away suggests this may be a read error. This CDR3 is CATLSGGDLGTGELFF. The CDR3 DNA is TGTGCCACCCTTAGCGGGGGGGACCTGGGGACCGGGGAGCTGTTTTTT. The chain carries TRBV10-3 and TRBJ2-2; 11 bases are shared with TRBD2. This CDR3 is 16 amino acids long. With V trimmed by 10 bases and J by 5 bases, 12 bases remained unmatched. The V gene's germline CDR1 is ENHRY and CDR2 SYGVKD.

This clonotype has at least ten counts. The genes are TRBV6-2 or TRBV6-3 and TRBJ1-2, with TRBD1 as a possible D gene (6 bases). The CDR3 has 14 residues. Trimming shortened V by 6 bases and J by 4 bases, and 15 bases separated the two germline ends. From germline, CDR1 is MNHEY and CDR2 SVGEGT. CDR3 DNA sequence: TGTGCCAGCAGCCTGGGACCGGGGGCCTATGGCTACACCTTC. Encoded protein: CASSLGPGAYGYTF.

The chain uses TRBV15 and TRBJ2-7; 10 nucleotides line up with TRBD2. Per the germline V gene, CDR1 is LNHNV and CDR2 is YYDKDF (reference sequence). V shed 4 bases and J 3 bases; nucleotides not matched to a gene: 6. The CDR3 consists of 15 residues. CDR3 coding DNA: TGTGCCACCAGCACCAAACCTAGCGGGGGCTACGAGCAGTACTTC. Translated: CATSTKPSGGYEQYF.